This TCR beta chain was identified during a study of blood T cell repertoires in COVID-19. For the study at large: The origin of the acute and convalescent COVID-19 samples was the United States, Italy and Spain. The cDNA or gDNA used as material had been derived from T cells, B-cell-depleted T cells, or PBMCs.

As originally analysed: Estimation of nucleated cell counts was performed using reference gene primer amplification. Measured with immunoSEQ multiplex PCR; TCRdb has only the in-frame clones, and not every one. V, J and clone size were drawn from that table, and D and trimming were deduced from the DNA. The repertoire includes about 200,000 clones, 85% to 90% of them detected once, and approximately 6% sits in the top ten. CDR1 is SGHRS, CDR2 YFSETQ, per germline. V lost 4 bases and J lost 2, with 8 bases in between. This CDR3 comprises 13 residues. This clone has only one observation. Sequenced: peripheral blood. The sequence came from an elderly man with acute or convalescent COVID-19. The chain combines TRBV5-1 with TRBJ2-3; D remains ambiguous. CDR3: CASSILITDTQYF. The CDR3 DNA reads as TGCGCCAGCAGCATCTTAATCACAGATACGCAGTATTTT.